The 20 T cell receptor beta chains given below trace back to one sample, sequenced in a study of blood T cell repertoires in COVID-19. Profiling relied on immunoSEQ multiplex PCR, and the TCRdb table lists in-frame clones only, not all of them. Found here are 280,000 or so clones, around nine tenths of them singletons; the top ten hold 12%. Sequencing was performed on peripheral blood. Receptor source: a woman in her fifties or sixties with acute or convalescent COVID-19.

The rearrangement uses TRBV24-1 and TRBJ1-2; the D gene is possibly TRBD1 (5 bases). In germline, CDR1 is KGHDR, CDR2 SFDVKD. This CDR3 contains 11 residues. Trimming stripped 9 bases from V and 5 bases from J, with 9 bases between. The CDR3 loop reads CATFDSYGYTF. As DNA, the CDR3 is TGTGCCACCTTTGACAGTTATGGCTACACCTTC.

The rearrangement uses TRBV9 and TRBJ1-4, with TRBD1 matching 7 bases. The CDR3 spans 14 residues. Germline V gives CDR1 SGDLS, CDR2 YYNGEE. The trim removed 4 bases at V and 8 bases at J, leaving 8 bases unmatched. The CDR3 sequence: CASSSRDRREKLFF. The CDR3, as DNA: TGTGCCAGCAGCTCCCGGGACAGAAGGGAAAAACTGTTTTTT.

The chain combines TRBV28 with TRBJ2-7, with 12 nucleotides matching TRBD2. Germline values: CDR1 MDHEN, CDR2 SYDVKM. The ends lost 5 bases at V and 3 bases at J; junction bases unmatched: 11. The CDR3 extends over 17 amino acids. CDR3 sequence: CASSLHGTSGPGYEQYF. The CDR3, as DNA: TGTGCCAGCAGTCTTCACGGGACTAGCGGGCCAGGCTACGAGCAGTACTTC.

This clone was observed once. The genes are TRBV19 and TRBJ2-3; a weak D match, TRBD2 (5 bases). V shed 6 bases and J shed 0 bases, with 19 bases lying between them. The CDR3 is 17 residues long. Looked up from germline, CDR1 is LNHDA and CDR2 is SQIVND (reference sequence). The CDR3 protein is CASSRKPLTTSTDTQYF. CDR3 in DNA: TGTGCCAGTAGCCGAAAGCCCTTGACTACTAGCACAGATACGCAGTATTTT.

This clone appeared once. The chain uses TRBV13 and TRBJ1-1; a weak D match, TRBD1 (6 bases). The CDR3 contains 17 residues. CDR1 and CDR2 from the germline V gene are PRHDT and FYEKMQ (reference sequence). V lost 5 bases to trimming and J lost 0 bases, with 19 bases between them. CDR3 sequence: CASSTRPGHLVNTEAFF. The CDR3 coding sequence is TGTGCCAGCAGCACCCGTCCGGGACACCTCGTGAACACTGAAGCTTTCTTT. The full variable domain, completed using reference TRBV13 and TRBJ1-1, is AAGVIQSPRHLIKEKRETATLKCYPIPRHDTVYWYQQGPGQDPQFLISFYEKMQSDKGSIPDRFSAQQFSDYHSELNMSSLELGDSALYFCASSTRPGHLVNTEAFFGQGTRLTVV.

This chain joins TRBV4-3 and TRBJ2-1, with 8 bases that match TRBD2. CDR1 and CDR2 from the germline V gene are LGHNA and YSLEER. The V segment lost 0 bases and the J segment 8 bases; nucleotides outside the gene matches: 15. This CDR3 comprises 18 residues. CDR3 protein: CASSQDIERGTTIYEQFF. Written as DNA, the CDR3 is TGCGCCAGCAGCCAAGATATAGAGCGGGGGACCACAATCTATGAGCAGTTCTTC.

Notes on this clone: A much larger clone lies a single base off, so this may be a read error. CDR3 sequence reads: CASSQDRGPYEQYF. As DNA, the CDR3 is TGTGCCAGCAGCCAGGACAGGGGGCCCTACGAGCAGTACTTC. The chain carries TRBV6-4 and TRBJ2-7, with 11 bases matching TRBD1. Trimming at V came to 6 bases and at J to 2 bases, leaving 3 bases not matched to a gene. The germline CDR1 and CDR2 sequences are MRHNA and SNTAGT. The CDR3 is 14 amino acids.

This clone was counted only a few times. The gene calls are TRBV7-3 and TRBJ2-7; a possible D gene is TRBD2 (6 bases). The CDR3 covers 15 residues. Between the trimmed V and J ends, which lost 2 bases and 4 bases, there was a span of 15 bases. The germline CDR1 and CDR2 sequences are SGHTA and FQGTGA. In DNA form, the CDR3 reads TGTGCCAGCAGCTTATTCCCGGGAGAAGCGTACGAGCAGTACTTC. Translation gives CASSLFPGEAYEQYF.

This chain uses TRBV9 with TRBJ1-4; 9 bases are shared with TRBD1. Trimming removed 5 bases from V and 5 bases from J; junction bases left unmatched: 7. Germline values: CDR1 SGDLS, CDR2 YYNGEE. The CDR3 spans 15 residues. The CDR3 loop reads CASRRGTGMNEKLFF. The CDR3 DNA reads as TGTGCCAGCAGGAGGGGGACAGGGATGAATGAAAAACTGTTTTTT.

The chain combines TRBV5-8 with TRBJ2-7; D unresolved. This CDR3 has 13 amino acids. Trimming shortened V by 4 bases and J by 1 base, and 9 bases separated the two germline ends. Germline-derived CDR1 and CDR2 are SGHTS and YDEGEE. In DNA form, the CDR3 reads TGTGCCAGCAGCCCGAGAGTATCCTACGAGCAGTACTTC. Translated, it gives CASSPRVSYEQYF.

The chain has TRBV6-2 or TRBV6-3 and TRBJ2-3; perhaps TRBD2 as D (5 bases). The germline gives CDR1 MNHEY, CDR2 SVGEGT. This CDR3 comprises 11 residues. Trimming cost V 4 bases and J 8 bases, with 7 bases left between them. The CDR3 is CASSSGSTQYF. CDR3 nucleotides: TGTGCCAGCAGTTCGGGGAGTACGCAGTATTTT.

The CDR3 loop reads CASSNGIGYTF. The CDR3 nucleotides read TGTGCCAGTAGTAACGGGATCGGCTACACCTTC. V usage is TRBV19 and J usage is TRBJ1-2; D ambiguous. The V gene lost 4 bases and the J gene lost 8 bases, with 8 bases spanning the gap. The CDR3 has 11 residues. Germline-derived CDR1 and CDR2 are LNHDA and SQIVND (reference sequence).

With regard to this clone: The sample has other DNA sequences that encode this CDR3 too. This rearrangement joins TRBV19 to TRBJ2-7; D might be TRBD1 (6 bases). The CDR3 runs 13 residues. V lost 0 bases and J 3 bases, leaving 6 bases between the germline ends. CDR1 is LNHDA, CDR2 SQIVND, per germline (reference sequence). In DNA, the CDR3 is TGTGCCAGTAGTATAGAAGGGGGCTACGAGCAGTACTTC. Protein sequence: CASSIEGGYEQYF.

In this sample, this clone turned up once. CDR3 coding DNA: TGCGCCAGCAGACCGACTAGCGTCGGCGGGGAGCTGTTTTTT. Translated, it gives CASRPTSVGGELFF. This chain connects TRBV4-3 to TRBJ2-2, with 8 bases lining up with TRBD2. The J segment lost 7 bases and the V segment lost 6 bases, leaving 7 bases of the junction unmatched. Germline CDR1 LGHNA, CDR2 YSLEER. This CDR3 region has 14 residues.

The J gene is TRBJ2-1, the V gene TRBV7-3; 11 positions agree with TRBD2. Losses at the gene ends were 5 bases for V and 6 bases for J; bases not matched to a gene: 6. CDR1 SGHTA and CDR2 FQGTGA come from the germline V gene. CDR3 size: 15 residues. The CDR3 coding sequence is TGTGCCAGCAGCAAACTAGCGGGAGACCCCAATGAGCAGTTCTTC. The encoded protein is CASSKLAGDPNEQFF.

The rearrangement links TRBV29-1 to TRBJ1-1; D is unclear. Trimming removed 2 bases at V and 0 bases at J, with 10 bases between. CDR3 length equals 14 residues. From germline, CDR1 is SQVTM and CDR2 ANQGSEA. The CDR3 DNA sequence: TGCAGCGTTGAACGGGAGGGAATGAACACTGAAGCTTTCTTT. It translates to CSVEREGMNTEAFF.

The chain joins TRBV10-3 to TRBJ1-2; 8 bases align to TRBD1. Looked up from germline, CDR1 is ENHRY and CDR2 is SYGVKD. The CDR3 contains 14 residues. Losses at the gene ends were 7 bases for V and 3 bases for J; bases not matched to a gene: 7. The CDR3, as DNA: TGTGCCATCACCGACAGGGGTGGGGACTATGGCTACACCTTC. It translates to CAITDRGGDYGYTF.

A note on this clone: Within the sample, other DNA sequences also encode this same CDR3. V usage is TRBV11-2 and J usage is TRBJ2-7; 7 nucleotides line up with TRBD1. The CDR3 is 15 residues long. V lost 0 bases and J lost 1; bases outside the gene matches: 3. Germline V lookup: CDR1 SGHAT, CDR2 FQNNGV. CDR3 residues: CASSLEAGGSYEQYF. CDR3 in DNA: TGTGCCAGCAGCTTAGAGGCAGGGGGATCCTACGAGCAGTACTTC.

This clone was counted a single time. The rearrangement uses TRBV11-3 and TRBJ2-1; D is possibly TRBD2 (5 bases). Trimming removed 1 base at V and 7 bases at J, with 17 bases between. The CDR3 contains 16 residues. From germline, CDR1 is SGHNT and CDR2 YENEEA. CDR3 sequence reads: CASSLGGLEASNEQFF. CDR3 DNA sequence: TGTGCCAGCAGCTTAGGCGGGCTAGAGGCATCGAATGAGCAGTTCTTC.

The rearrangement uses TRBV7-2 and TRBJ1-1, with 7 bases aligning to TRBD1. Trimming cost V 0 bases and J 1 base; bases outside gene matches: 2. The CDR3 runs to 15 residues. From germline, CDR1 is SGHTA and CDR2 FQGNSA. In nucleotides, the CDR3 is TGTGCCAGCAGCTTAGCCGGACAGGCGAACACTGAAGCTTTCTTT. Protein product: CASSLAGQANTEAFF. Using reference TRBV7-2 and TRBJ1-1 for the parts outside the CDR3, the full variable domain is GAGVSQSPSNKVTEKGKDVELRCDPISGHTALYWYRQSLGQGLEFLIYFQGNSAPDKSGLPSDRFSAERTGGSVSTLTIQRTQQEDSAVYLCASSLAGQANTEAFFGQGTRLTVV.